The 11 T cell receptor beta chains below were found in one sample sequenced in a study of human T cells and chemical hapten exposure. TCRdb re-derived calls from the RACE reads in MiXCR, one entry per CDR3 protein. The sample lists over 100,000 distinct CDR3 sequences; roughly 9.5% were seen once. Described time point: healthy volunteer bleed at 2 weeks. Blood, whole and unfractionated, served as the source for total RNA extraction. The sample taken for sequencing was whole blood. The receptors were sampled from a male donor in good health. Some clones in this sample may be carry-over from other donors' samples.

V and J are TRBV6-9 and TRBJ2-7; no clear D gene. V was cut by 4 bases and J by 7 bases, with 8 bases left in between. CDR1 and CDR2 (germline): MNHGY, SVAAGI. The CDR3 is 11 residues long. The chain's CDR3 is CASSCPVEQYF. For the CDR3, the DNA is TGTGCCAGCAGTTGCCCCGTGGAGCAGTACTTC.

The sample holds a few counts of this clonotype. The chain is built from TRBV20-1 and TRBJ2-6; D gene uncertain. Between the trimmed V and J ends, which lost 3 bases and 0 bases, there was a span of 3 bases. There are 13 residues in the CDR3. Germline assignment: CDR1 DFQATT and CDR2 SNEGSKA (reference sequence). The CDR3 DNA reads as TGCAGTGCTAGCTTCTCTGGGGCCAACGTCCTGACTTTC. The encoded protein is CSASFSGANVLTF.

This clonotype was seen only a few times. The DNA of the CDR3 is TGTGCCAGCAGTCCCCCCGGAGGGAGGCCATACAATGAGCAGTTCTTC. Protein product: CASSPPGGRPYNEQFF. The chain links TRBV12-3 or TRBV12-4 to TRBJ2-1; possible D gene TRBD2, 6 bases. The V and J ends lost 5 bases and 4 bases respectively, with 18 bases between them. The CDR3 length is 16 residues.

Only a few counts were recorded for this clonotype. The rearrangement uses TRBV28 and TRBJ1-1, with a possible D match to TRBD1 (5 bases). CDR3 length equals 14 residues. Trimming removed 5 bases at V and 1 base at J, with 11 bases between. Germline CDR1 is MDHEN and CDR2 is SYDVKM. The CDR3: CASSPPTENTEAFF. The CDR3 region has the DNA TGTGCCAGCAGTCCCCCGACAGAGAACACTGAAGCTTTCTTT.

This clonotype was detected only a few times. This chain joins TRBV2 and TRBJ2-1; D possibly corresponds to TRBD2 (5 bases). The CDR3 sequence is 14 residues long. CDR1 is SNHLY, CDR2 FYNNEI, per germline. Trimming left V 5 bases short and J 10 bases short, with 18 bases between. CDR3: CASSPTPLAGEQFF. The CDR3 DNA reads TGTGCCAGCAGTCCAACGCCCCTAGCCGGCGAGCAGTTCTTC. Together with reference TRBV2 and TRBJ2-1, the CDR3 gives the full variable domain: EPEVTQTPSHQVTQMGQEVILRCVPISNHLYFYWYRQILGQKVEFLVSFYNNEISEKSEIFDDQFSVERPDGSNFTLKIRSTKLEDSAMYFCASSPTPLAGEQFFGPGTRLTVL.

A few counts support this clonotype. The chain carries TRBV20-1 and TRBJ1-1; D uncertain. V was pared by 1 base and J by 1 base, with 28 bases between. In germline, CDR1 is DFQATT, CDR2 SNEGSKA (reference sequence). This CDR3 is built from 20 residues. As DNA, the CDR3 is TGCAGTGCTAGAGTATTCTTGGACGTACGGGATCGGAATTGGAACACTGAAGCTTTCTTT. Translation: CSARVFLDVRDRNWNTEAFF.

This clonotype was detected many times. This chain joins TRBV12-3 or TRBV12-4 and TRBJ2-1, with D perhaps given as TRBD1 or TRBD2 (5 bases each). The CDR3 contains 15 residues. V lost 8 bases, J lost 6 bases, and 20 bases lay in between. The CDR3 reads CASRPLLGDRNEQFF. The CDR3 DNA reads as TGTGCCAGCCGACCCTTATTGGGGGACCGCAATGAGCAGTTCTTC.

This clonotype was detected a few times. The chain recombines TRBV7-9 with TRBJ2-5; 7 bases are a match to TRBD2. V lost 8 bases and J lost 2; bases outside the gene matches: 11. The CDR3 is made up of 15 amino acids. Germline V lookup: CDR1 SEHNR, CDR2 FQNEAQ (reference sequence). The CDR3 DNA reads TGTGCCAGCGGATCGGGAGGATTGTCACAAGAGACCCAGTACTTC. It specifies CASGSGGLSQETQYF.

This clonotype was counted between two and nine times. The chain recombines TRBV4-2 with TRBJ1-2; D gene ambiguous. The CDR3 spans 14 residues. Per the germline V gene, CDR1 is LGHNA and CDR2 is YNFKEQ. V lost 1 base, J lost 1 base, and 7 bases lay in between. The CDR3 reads CASSQVGNNYGYTF. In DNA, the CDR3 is TGTGCCAGCAGCCAAGTGGGCAATAACTATGGCTACACCTTC.

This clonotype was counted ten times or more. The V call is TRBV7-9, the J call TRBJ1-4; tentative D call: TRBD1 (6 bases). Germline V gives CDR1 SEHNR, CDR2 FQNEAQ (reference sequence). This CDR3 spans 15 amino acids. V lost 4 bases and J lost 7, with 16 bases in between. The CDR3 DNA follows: TGTGCCAGCAGCTCGGGACAATCCGGTCGTGAAAAACTGTTTTTT. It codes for CASSSGQSGREKLFF.

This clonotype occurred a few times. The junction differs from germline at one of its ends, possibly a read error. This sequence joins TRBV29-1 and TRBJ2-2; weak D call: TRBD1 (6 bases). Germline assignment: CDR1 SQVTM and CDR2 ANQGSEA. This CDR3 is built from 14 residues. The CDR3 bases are TGCAGCGTTCAAGACAGGCCGAACACCGGGGAGCTGTTTTTT. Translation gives CSVQDRPNTGELFF.